The sequence of this T cell receptor (beta chain) was determined in a study of T cell repertoires in cytomegalovirus infection. Study-wide results and limits: Cumulative public TCR beta family frequency identified CMV carriers with the relevant HLA.

This clonotype was counted ten times or more. Its antigen is unidentified. Looked up from germline, CDR1 is MNHNS and CDR2 is SASEGT. The CDR3 has 21 residues. Germline trimming cut 5 bases from V and 5 bases from J; bases unmatched to any gene: 22. Each CDR3 protein is one row after TCRdb ran MiXCR on the reads. The sample yields nearly 650,000 distinct CDR3 sequences, roughly a quarter seen once. The V call is TRBV6-1, the J call TRBJ2-1; 12 positions match TRBD1. The receptor was derived from a human donor in good health (CMV status not recorded). Some clones in this sample may be carry-over from other donors' samples. The source material was CD8+ T cells from PBMCs. The CDR3 region has the DNA TGTGCCAGCAGTTTTTTCAATCCGGGACAGGGGGCGCGTCGGGGACACAATGAGCAGTTCTTC. Translating gives CASSFFNPGQGARRGHNEQFF.